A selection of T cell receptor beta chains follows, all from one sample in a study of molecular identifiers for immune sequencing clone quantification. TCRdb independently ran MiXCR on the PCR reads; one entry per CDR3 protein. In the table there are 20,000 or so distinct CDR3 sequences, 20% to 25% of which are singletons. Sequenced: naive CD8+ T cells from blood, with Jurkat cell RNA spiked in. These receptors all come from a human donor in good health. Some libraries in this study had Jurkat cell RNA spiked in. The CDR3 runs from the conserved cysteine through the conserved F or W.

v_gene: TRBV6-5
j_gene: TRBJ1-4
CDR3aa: CASSGTGGEKLFF

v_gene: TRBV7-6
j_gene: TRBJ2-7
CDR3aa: CASSLGGKSSYEQYF

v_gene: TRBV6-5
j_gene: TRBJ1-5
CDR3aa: CASSRGSSNQPQHF

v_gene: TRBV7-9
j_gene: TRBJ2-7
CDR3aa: CASSLAVGYSVYEQYF

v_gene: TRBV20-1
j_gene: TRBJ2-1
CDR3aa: CSARDLARSYNEQFF

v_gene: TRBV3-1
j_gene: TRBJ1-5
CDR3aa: CASSQGPVGLDQPQHF

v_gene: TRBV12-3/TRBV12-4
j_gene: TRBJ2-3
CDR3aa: CASSSGREPDTQYF

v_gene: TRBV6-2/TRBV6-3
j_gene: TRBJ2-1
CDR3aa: CASSSIGSSYNEQFF

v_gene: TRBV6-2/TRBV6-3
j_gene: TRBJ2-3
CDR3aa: CASSYPTGPEKDTQYF

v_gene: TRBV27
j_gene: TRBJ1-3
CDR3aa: CASSYGSGNTIYF

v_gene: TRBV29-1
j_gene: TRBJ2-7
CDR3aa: CSVETGGVYEQYF

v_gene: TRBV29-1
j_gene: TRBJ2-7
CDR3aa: CSVADLTGFEQYF

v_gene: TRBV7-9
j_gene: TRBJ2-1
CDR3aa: CASSLPLAGGGYNEQFF

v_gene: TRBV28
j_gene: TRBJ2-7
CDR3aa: CASSRRRGQERVWGYYEQYF

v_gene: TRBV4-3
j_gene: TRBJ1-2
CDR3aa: CASSPSTGAFNYGYTF

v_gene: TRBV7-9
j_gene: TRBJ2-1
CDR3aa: CASSLEGAGVWNEQFF

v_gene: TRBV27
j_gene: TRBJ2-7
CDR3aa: CASSLSYSGTYEQYF

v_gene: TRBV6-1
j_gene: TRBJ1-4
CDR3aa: CASSVGQGAEKLFF

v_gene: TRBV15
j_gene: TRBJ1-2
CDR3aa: CATSRDGQNYGYTF

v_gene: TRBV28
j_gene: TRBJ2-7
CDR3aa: CASSLPDSYYEQYF

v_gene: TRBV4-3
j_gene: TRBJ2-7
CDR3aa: CASSQDGLREQYF

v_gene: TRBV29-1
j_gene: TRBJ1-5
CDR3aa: CSVEDDWERHF

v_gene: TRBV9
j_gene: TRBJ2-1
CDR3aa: CASSGRTSYNEQFF

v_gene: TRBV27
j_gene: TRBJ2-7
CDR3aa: CASSEIAGQPYEQYF

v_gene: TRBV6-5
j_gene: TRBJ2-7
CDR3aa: CASRQKFGGEQYF

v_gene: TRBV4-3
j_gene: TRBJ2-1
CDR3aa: CASSQAGRSTNEQFF

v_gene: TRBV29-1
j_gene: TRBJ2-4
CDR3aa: CSVLTSGTVVAKNIQYF

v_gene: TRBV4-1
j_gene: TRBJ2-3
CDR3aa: CASSPQINTDTQYF

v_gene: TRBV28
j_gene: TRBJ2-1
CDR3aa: CTSSYSLIGQFF

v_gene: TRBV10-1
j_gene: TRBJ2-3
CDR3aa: CASSGGGITDTQYF

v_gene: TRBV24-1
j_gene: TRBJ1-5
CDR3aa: CATSEDLGQPQHF

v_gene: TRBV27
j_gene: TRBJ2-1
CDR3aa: CASSLGGIEQFF

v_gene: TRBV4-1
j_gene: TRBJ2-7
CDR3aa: CASSQEPTFSYEQYF

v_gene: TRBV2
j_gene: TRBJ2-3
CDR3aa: CASSALLMSSTDTQYF

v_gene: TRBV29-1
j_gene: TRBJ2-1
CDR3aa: CSVLREGQDNEQFF